The rows below give T cell receptor beta chains drawn from one sample of a study of blood T cell repertoires in COVID-19. Profiling relied on immunoSEQ multiplex PCR, and the TCRdb table lists in-frame clones only, not all of them. The sample yields approximately 120,000 clones, approximately 90% seen once. Sequencing was done on a sample of peripheral blood. The receptors originated from a human donor with acute or convalescent COVID-19. The donor label of this sample is uncertain. The CDR3 runs from the conserved cysteine through the conserved F or W. D genes are given only for firm matches. Clone sizes are given selectively: once, few, many, or a class where the clone is expanded.

v_gene	abundance	d_gene	j_gene	CDR3aa	CDR3nt
TRBV6-1	-	-	TRBJ1-2	CASSEVFAAGYTF	TGTGCCAGCAGTGAAGTCTTCGCGGCGGGCTACACCTTC
TRBV19	-	TRBD1	TRBJ1-5	CASSRGDRGRGNQPQHF	TGTGCCAGTAGTAGGGGGGACAGGGGGCGAGGAAATCAGCCCCAGCATTTT
TRBV11-2	few	TRBD2	TRBJ2-5	CASSWTSTSQETQYF	TGTGCCAGCAGCTGGACTAGTACCTCGCAAGAGACCCAGTACTTC
TRBV29-1	-	TRBD2	TRBJ2-3	CSVWEREITDTQYF	TGCAGCGTTTGGGAGCGGGAGATCACAGATACGCAGTATTTT
TRBV14	-	TRBD1	TRBJ2-7	CASSPTGHSYEQYF	TGTGCCAGCAGCCCGACAGGGCACTCCTACGAGCAGTACTTC
TRBV14	few	TRBD1	TRBJ1-2	CASSRDRVSYGYTF	TGTGCCAGCAGCCGGGACAGGGTGAGCTATGGCTACACCTTC
TRBV27	-	TRBD2	TRBJ2-7	CASSNPGLAVYEQYF	TGTGCCAGCAGCAACCCCGGACTAGCGGTGTACGAGCAGTACTTC
TRBV5-4	once	TRBD1	TRBJ2-5	CASSWTDRQETQYF	TGTGCCAGCAGCTGGACGGACAGGCAAGAGACCCAGTACTTC
TRBV28	-	-	TRBJ2-7	CASSLSAGYEQYF	TGTGCCAGCAGTTTATCCGCGGGTTACGAGCAGTACTTC
TRBV5-1	-	TRBD1	TRBJ2-6	CASSLGQDRASGANVLTF	TGCGCCAGCAGCTTGGGGCAGGACAGGGCGTCTGGGGCCAACGTCCTGACTTTC
TRBV28	-	TRBD1	TRBJ1-2	CASGETGPLNYGYTF	TGTGCCAGCGGGGAGACAGGGCCATTGAACTATGGCTACACCTTC
TRBV5-1	once	-	TRBJ1-2	CASSLGQFSYGYTF	TGCGCCAGCAGCTTAGGACAGTTCTCCTATGGCTACACCTTC
TRBV9	-	TRBD1	TRBJ2-7	CASSYGQGTYEQYF	TGTGCCAGCAGCTACGGACAGGGGACCTACGAGCAGTACTTC
TRBV3-1/TRBV3-2	-	-	TRBJ1-1	CASSQEARGHTFF	TGTGCCAGCAGCCAAGAGGCCAGGGGCCATACTTTCTTT
TRBV12-5	once	-	TRBJ2-1	CASGLAGTNEQFF	TGTGCTAGTGGTTTAGCCGGGACTAATGAGCAGTTCTTC